This note documents a single TCR beta chain sequence. Its cognate antigen is unknown. These data belong to a study of follicular helper T cells after annual influenza vaccination. V was pared by 10 bases and J by 0 bases, with 12 bases between. The CDR3 covers 13 residues. The germline V gene has CDR1 MDHEN and CDR2 SYDVKM. TCRB was sequenced at Survey level resolution. TCRdb keeps only in-frame clones here, not all; method: immunoSEQ multiplex PCR. The data hold 8,500 to 11,000 clones, with around four fifths observed a single time. Study findings and constraints: Rare clonotypes were missed; only about 8.5-22% of cells gave TCRB.

Described time point: 2015-2016 season, 7 days after influenza vaccination. Between about 40 and 110 mL of blood was drawn per time point. The chain links TRBV28 to TRBJ1-2; D not certain. The sequence was collected from an adult who received the influenza vaccine. The sequenced sample was CXCR5- memory CD4+ T cells sorted from blood, obtained 7 days after influenza vaccination. The CDR3 coding sequence is TGTGCCACCCCCGGCTGGGCTAACTATGGCTACACCTTC. It specifies CATPGWANYGYTF.